The 18 T cell receptor beta chains reported below all come from one sample, sequenced in a study of blood T cell repertoires in COVID-19. Profiled with immunoSEQ multiplex PCR; TCRdb holds only in-frame clones, not every one. The sample consists of about 420,000 clones, 70% to 90% of them appearing once. The sequenced sample was peripheral blood. The receptor source for this set is a man aged 18 to 29 with COVID-19, enrolled during active disease.

The rearrangement joins TRBV10-3 to TRBJ2-7, with D possibly TRBD2 on 6 matching bases. The CDR3 sequence is 14 residues long. Germline CDR1 is ENHRY and CDR2 is SYGVKD. V was shortened by 4 bases and J by 3 bases, with 13 bases between the two germline ends. DNA of the CDR3: TGTGCCATCAGTGGGGAGGACAAAGTCTACGAGCAGTACTTC. It codes for CAISGEDKVYEQYF.

The rearrangement uses TRBV11-2 and TRBJ2-5; weak D call: TRBD2 (7 bases). The CDR3 length is 15 residues. CDR1 is SGHAT, CDR2 FQNNGV, per germline. Trimming cost V 5 bases and J 5 bases, with 18 bases left between them. This chain's CDR3 is CASSVRPRGAETQYF. The CDR3 DNA reads as TGTGCCAGCAGCGTAAGACCTCGGGGGGCGGAGACCCAGTACTTC.

This chain joins TRBV7-3 and TRBJ2-1; 9 nucleotides agree with TRBD2. The trim removed 5 bases at V and 8 bases at J, leaving 10 bases unmatched. The CDR3 is 15 amino acids. Germline CDR1 and CDR2: SGHTA and FQGTGA. The CDR3 is CASSLLRGRADEQFF. CDR3 DNA sequence: TGTGCCAGCAGCCTACTCCGCGGGAGGGCGGATGAGCAGTTCTTC.

This clone came up once. The sample carries other DNA sequences with the same CDR3. V and J are TRBV6-5 and TRBJ1-2; D gene unclear. Germline V lookup: CDR1 MNHEY, CDR2 SVGAGI. The CDR3 spans 13 residues. Trimming pared 0 bases from V and 3 bases from J, leaving 5 bases between. The CDR3 nucleotides read TGTGCCAGCAGTTACTCGGCAGACTATGGCTACACCTTC. Translated: CASSYSADYGYTF.

The CDR3 reads CASTDRGEQYF. In DNA, the CDR3 is TGTGCCAGCACGGACAGGGGGGAGCAGTACTTC. This rearrangement joins TRBV19 to TRBJ2-7; 10 bases match TRBD1. The CDR3 totals 11 residues. The germline CDR1 and CDR2 sequences are LNHDA and SQIVND (reference sequence). Germline trimming cut 9 bases from V and 7 bases from J; bases unmatched to any gene: 3.

V usage is TRBV12-3 or TRBV12-4 and J usage is TRBJ1-1, with D perhaps TRBD1 (5 bases). V dropped 3 bases and J dropped 4 bases, with 9 bases sitting between them. The CDR3 covers 13 residues. The chain's CDR3 is CASSFRGSTEAFF. The CDR3 DNA reads TGTGCCAGCAGTTTTAGGGGATCCACTGAAGCTTTCTTT.

The chain combines TRBV10-2 with TRBJ1-3; 11 nucleotides agree with TRBD1. The germline V gene encodes CDR1 WSHSY and CDR2 SAAADI. This CDR3 has 19 residues. V dropped 6 bases and J dropped 0; count of bases not matched to a gene: 13. The CDR3 spells CASRALASGQGDSGNTIYF. The CDR3 DNA is TGCGCCAGCAGGGCCCTAGCCTCGGGACAGGGGGACTCTGGAAACACCATATATTTT.

The chain links TRBV11-1 to TRBJ2-5; 8 bases are a match to TRBD1. Germline V gene lookup returns CDR1 SGHAT and CDR2 FQDESV (reference sequence). This CDR3 comprises 14 residues. V was pared by 7 bases and J by 2 bases, with 6 bases of the junction left unmatched. As DNA, the CDR3 is TGTGCCAGCACTCAGGGGGCAGGGCAAGAGACCCAGTACTTC. Translation gives CASTQGAGQETQYF.

The chain links TRBV27 to TRBJ1-5, with 9 bases matching TRBD1. Germline V CDR1 and CDR2: MNHEY, SMNVEV (reference sequence). CDR3 length equals 13 residues. Trimming cost V 9 bases and J 7 bases; bases outside gene matches: 7. The CDR3 DNA sequence: TGTGCCAGGGGAACAGGGGGCGGGCAGCCCCAGCATTTT. Translated: CARGTGGGQPQHF.

The gene calls are TRBV18 and TRBJ2-2, with D possibly TRBD2 on 5 matching bases. There are 14 residues in the CDR3. Germline V CDR1 and CDR2: KGHSH, LQKENI. Trimming took off 4 bases at V and 7 bases at J, with 13 bases between the two ends. CDR3 sequence reads: CASSQPGNDGELFF. The CDR3 DNA sequence: TGTGCCAGCTCACAGCCGGGAAATGACGGGGAGCTGTTTTTT.

V gene TRBV7-9 combines with J gene TRBJ2-7, with 8 bases identical to TRBD2. Germline CDR1 is SEHNR and CDR2 is FQNEAQ (reference sequence). After removal of 1 base from V and 5 bases from J, the junction contained 4 bases not matched to a gene. The CDR3 consists of 14 residues. The CDR3 is CASSLDGGAHEQYF. The CDR3 DNA sequence: TGTGCCAGCAGCTTAGACGGGGGGGCGCACGAGCAGTACTTC. Together with reference TRBV7-9 and TRBJ2-7, the CDR3 gives the full variable domain: DTGVSQNPRHKITKRGQNVTFRCDPISEHNRLYWYRQTLGQGPEFLTYFQNEAQLEKSRLLSDRFSAERPKGSFSTLEIQRTEQGDSAMYLCASSLDGGAHEQYFGPGTRLTVT.

This chain connects TRBV11-3 to TRBJ1-2, with a tentative D call TRBD1 (5 bases). The germline V and J ends were trimmed by 7 bases and 5 bases, with 14 bases remaining between them. CDR1 is SGHNT and CDR2 is YENEEA in the germline V gene. This CDR3 comprises 13 residues. The CDR3 reads CASTLDSSYGYTF. Written as DNA, the CDR3 is TGTGCCAGCACCCTTGACAGCTCATATGGCTACACCTTC.

This clone was found a few times. This rearrangement joins TRBV6-5 to TRBJ1-5; possibly TRBD1 for D (6 bases). Germline CDR1 MNHEY, CDR2 SVGAGI. V lost 5 bases and J 5 bases, leaving 16 bases between the germline ends. The CDR3 contains 15 residues. The CDR3 nucleotides are TGTGCCAGCAGTAATGACAGGTCCTCCTATCAGCCCCAGCATTTT. This gives the protein CASSNDRSSYQPQHF.

This chain joins TRBV6-5 and TRBJ1-3; D remains unclear. The CDR3 extends over 16 amino acids. Germline assignment: CDR1 MNHEY and CDR2 SVGAGI. V was shortened by 0 bases and J by 0 bases, with 9 bases between the two germline ends. As DNA, the CDR3 is TGTGCCAGCAGTTACTCGATGCCAGACTCTGGAAACACCATATATTTT. Encoded protein: CASSYSMPDSGNTIYF.

This clone was detected only once. V usage is TRBV2 and J usage is TRBJ2-5; TRBD2 matches at 10 bases. This CDR3 region has 15 residues. Losses at the gene ends were 6 bases for V and 5 bases for J; bases not matched to a gene: 9. The germline V gene encodes CDR1 SNHLY and CDR2 FYNNEI. CDR3 DNA sequence: TGTGCCAGCAGCCTAACTAGCGGGGAGGCGGAGACCCAGTACTTC. Its protein is CASSLTSGEAETQYF.

This rearrangement joins TRBV11-2 to TRBJ1-2; no clear D gene. Per germline, CDR1 SGHAT and CDR2 FQNNGV. CDR3 length: 14 amino acids. Trimming removed 0 bases at V and 4 bases at J, with 9 bases between. CDR3 DNA sequence: TGTGCCAGCAGCTTAGAGAGTCGGTTCTATGGCTACACCTTC. It specifies CASSLESRFYGYTF.

This clone turned up a few times. J is TRBJ2-7 and V is TRBV27, with D tentatively TRBD2 (6 bases). Germline CDR1 MNHEY, CDR2 SMNVEV (reference sequence). The CDR3 is 14 amino acids. Trimming took 4 bases from V and 0 from J, leaving 10 bases between them. CDR3 in DNA: TGTGCCAGCAGTTATAGCGGTAGCTCCTACGAGCAGTACTTC. It translates to CASSYSGSSYEQYF.

CDR3 nucleotides: TGTGCCAGCAGCCCTATAGGCGGGGTTGCAGATACGCAGTATTTT. Amino acid sequence: CASSPIGGVADTQYF. V and J are TRBV7-6 and TRBJ2-3; D is possibly TRBD2 (6 bases). Germline V CDR1 and CDR2: SGHVS, FNYEAQ. The V end lost 5 bases, the J end lost 4 bases, and 16 bases lay between the germline ends. The CDR3 is 15 amino acids.